The T cell receptor (beta chain) under discussion was sequenced for a study of cytomegalovirus exposure and HLA in healthy donors. Across the whole study: Of about 390 genotyped donors, roughly 81% grouped in the Caucasian-associated ancestry cluster.

PCR employed 60 Vbeta and 13 Jbeta primers. Measured with immunoSEQ multiplex PCR; TCRdb has only the in-frame clones, and not every one. The table records over 150,000 clones, 80% to 90% of them present only once. Study results and limitations: TCR beta sequences numbering over 15,000 were associated with HLA alleles at 0.05 false discovery rate in a later analysis. The study put about 180 TCR beta chains on its list as cytomegalovirus-associated.

About this clone itself: The antigen remains unidentified.

From germline, CDR1 is SQVTM and CDR2 ANQGSEA. Trimming removed 7 bases from V and 4 bases from J, with 10 bases in between. The CDR3 spans 11 residues. The specimen was PBMCs. The chain carries TRBV29-1 and TRBJ1-1; D may be TRBD1 (5 bases). This receptor was obtained from a woman aged 18-30 years in good health and CMV-seronegative. The CDR3 coding sequence is TGCAGCGCCGGGCAGGGCACTGAAGCTTTCTTT. Residues: CSAGQGTEAFF. The full variable domain, with the rest looked up from reference TRBV29-1 and TRBJ1-1, is SAVISQKPSRDICQRGTSLTIQCQVDSQVTMMFWYRQQPGQSLTLIATANQGSEATYESGFVIDKFPISRPNLTFSTLTVSNMSPEDSSIYLCSAGQGTEAFFGQGTRLTVV.